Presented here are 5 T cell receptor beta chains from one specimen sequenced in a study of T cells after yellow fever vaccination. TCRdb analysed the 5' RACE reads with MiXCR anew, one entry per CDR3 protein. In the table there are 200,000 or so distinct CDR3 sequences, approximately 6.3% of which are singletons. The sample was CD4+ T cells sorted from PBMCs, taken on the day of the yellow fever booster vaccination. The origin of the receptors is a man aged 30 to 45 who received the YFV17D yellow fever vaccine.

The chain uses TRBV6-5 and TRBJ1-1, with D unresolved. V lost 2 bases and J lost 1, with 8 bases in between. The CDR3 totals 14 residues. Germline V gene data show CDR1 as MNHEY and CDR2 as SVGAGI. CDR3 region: CASSYAYGNTEAFF. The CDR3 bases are TGTGCCAGCAGTTACGCCTATGGGAACACTGAAGCTTTCTTT.

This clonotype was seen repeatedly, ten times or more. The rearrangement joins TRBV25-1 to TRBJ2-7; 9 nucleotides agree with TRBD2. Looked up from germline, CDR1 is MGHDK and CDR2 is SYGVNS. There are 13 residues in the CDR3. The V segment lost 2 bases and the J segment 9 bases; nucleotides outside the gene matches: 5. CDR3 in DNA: TGTGCCAGCAGTGAAAGGCGGGAGGGTCGGCAGTACTTC. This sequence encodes CASSERREGRQYF.

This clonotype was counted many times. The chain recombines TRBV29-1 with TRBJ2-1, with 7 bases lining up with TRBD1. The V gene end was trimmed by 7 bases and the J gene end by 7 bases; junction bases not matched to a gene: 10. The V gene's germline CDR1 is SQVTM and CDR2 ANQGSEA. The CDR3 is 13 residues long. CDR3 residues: CSATTGSGNEQFF. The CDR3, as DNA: TGCAGCGCGACGACAGGGTCGGGAAATGAGCAGTTCTTC.

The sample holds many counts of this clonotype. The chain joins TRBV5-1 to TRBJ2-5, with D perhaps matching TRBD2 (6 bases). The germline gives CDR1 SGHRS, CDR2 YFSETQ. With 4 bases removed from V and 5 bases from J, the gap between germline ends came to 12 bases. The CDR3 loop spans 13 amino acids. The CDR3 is CASSDPGAETQYF. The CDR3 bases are TGCGCCAGCAGCGATCCGGGAGCTGAGACCCAGTACTTC.

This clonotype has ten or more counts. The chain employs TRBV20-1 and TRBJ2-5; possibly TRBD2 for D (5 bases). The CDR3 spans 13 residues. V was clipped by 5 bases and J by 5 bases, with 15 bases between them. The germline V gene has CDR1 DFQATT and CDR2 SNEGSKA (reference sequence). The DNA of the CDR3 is TGCAGTGCTGACCAGCGGATCACGGAGACCCAGTACTTC. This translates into CSADQRITETQYF.